This T cell receptor beta chain appears in the sequencing data of a study of T-cell reconstitution after alpha-beta-depleted transplantation in children (dated by TCRdb to 2016 to 2017). Regarding the research as a whole: Using TCR repertoire profiling, the study followed T-cell immune reconstitution in a quantitative way in children after TCRalphabeta/CD19-depleted allogeneic hematopoietic cell transplantation.

Receptor amplification or capture employed PCR. The listed sequencing device is Illumina HiSeq 2500. TCR libraries were prepared with molecular barcoding, using unique molecular identifiers to normalize TCRbeta repertoire quantification. Using fastp at Q25 and MiXCR, TCRdb reprocessed the public reads and kept productive beta chains. Each CDR3 protein appears once, grouped with its most common genes and DNA. A total of roughly 200,000 distinct CDR3 sequences appear in this sample, about a tenth of them only once. The leading ten clones occupy 6.2% of the sample. In its sample, this clonotype was seen a few times. Its antigen is currently not known. There are no base qualities to consult, and no much larger clone falls within one base. CDR1 and CDR2 were assigned from the germline V gene as MNHEY and SVGAGI. Trimming removed 2 bases from V and 5 bases from J; the gene matches leave 6 bases unexplained. Taken from cysteine to phenylalanine, the CDR3 has 14 residues. The read is trimmed to its CDR3 DNA, 42 bases read in frame from base 1.

The sequence is built from TRBV6-5 and TRBJ2-7; TRBD1 aligns with 7 central bases. The clonotype comes from a human donor who donated a stem cell graft to a child with acute lymphoblastic leukemia. Here the sequenced sample was PBMCs from the stem cell graft donor, taken from the stem cell graft. The sequenced DNA is TGTGCCAGCAGTTACCCCGACAGGGTCCACGAGCAGTACTTC. This gives the protein CASSYPDRVHEQYF.